The clone carrying this T cell receptor (beta chain) was counted at least ten times. This sample is drawn from a study of molecular identifiers for immune sequencing clone quantification. TCRdb processed the PCR reads anew with MiXCR; each CDR3 protein has one entry. Here the sample spans tens of thousands of distinct CDR3 sequences, over 20% being singletons. This CDR3 region has 13 residues. Germline CDR1 reads SGHNT; CDR2 reads YYREEE (reference sequence). The germline V and J ends were trimmed by 0 bases and 0 bases, with 4 bases remaining between them. This rearrangement joins TRBV5-4 to TRBJ2-7, with D uncertain. Sequenced sample: naive CD8+ T cells from blood, with Jurkat cell RNA spiked in. Subset denoted: FACS-sorted CD8+CD4-CCR7+CD45RA+ naive T cells. This TCR was sampled from a human donor in good health. Some libraries in this study had Jurkat cell RNA spiked in. CDR3 coding DNA: TGTGCCAGCAGCTTGGCCAACTCCTACGAGCAGTACTTC. As protein: CASSLANSYEQYF.